This T cell receptor beta chain was retrieved from a study of cytomegalovirus exposure and HLA in healthy donors. Study-wide findings and caveats: A cluster of highly shared sequence variants was likely a sequencing artifact. V- and J-gene trimming of TCR beta was linked (in a later analysis) to a missense DCLRE1C variant.

V gave up 4 bases and J gave up 6 bases; unmatched junction bases: 10. Germline loops: CDR1 SGHRS, CDR2 YFSETQ. This CDR3 region has 15 residues. Concerning this clone itself: What it binds is unknown.

The PCR made use of 60 Vbeta and 13 Jbeta primers. Libraries were prepared by immunoSEQ multiplex PCR; TCRdb keeps only in-frame clonotypes and omits some of them. The profile shows approximately 160,000 clones, around 75% of them singletons. The chain uses TRBV5-1 and TRBJ2-7; 10 bases line up with TRBD1. The TCR was taken from a human donor in good health. Sample: PBMCs. The CDR3: CASSPSGTGAGEQYF. CDR3 sequence (DNA): TGCGCCAGCAGCCCATCCGGGACAGGGGCTGGCGAGCAGTACTTC.